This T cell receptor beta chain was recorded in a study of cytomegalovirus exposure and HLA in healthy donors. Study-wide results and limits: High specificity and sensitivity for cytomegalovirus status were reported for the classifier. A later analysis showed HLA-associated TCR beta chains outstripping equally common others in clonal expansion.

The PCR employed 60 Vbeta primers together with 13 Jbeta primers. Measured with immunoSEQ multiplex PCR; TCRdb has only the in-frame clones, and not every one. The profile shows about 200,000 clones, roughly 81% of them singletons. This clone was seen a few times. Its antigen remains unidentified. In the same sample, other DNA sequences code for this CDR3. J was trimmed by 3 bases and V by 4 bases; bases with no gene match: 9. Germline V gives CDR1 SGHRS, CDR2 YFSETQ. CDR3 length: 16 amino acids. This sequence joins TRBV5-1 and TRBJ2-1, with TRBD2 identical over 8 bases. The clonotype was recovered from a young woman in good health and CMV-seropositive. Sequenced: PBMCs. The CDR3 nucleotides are TGCGCCAGCAGCGCGGGAGGTAGCGAATACTACAATGAGCAGTTCTTC. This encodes CASSAGGSEYYNEQFF.